The rows below give T cell receptor beta chains drawn from one sample of a study of blood T cells in healthy people across ages. Each CDR3 protein is one row after TCRdb ran MiXCR on the 5' RACE reads. The sample shows some 690,000 distinct CDR3 sequences, about 24% of them seen only once. Sequenced: blood. The source of these receptors is a man between 65 and 85 years old in good health. CDR3s include the opening cysteine and the closing phenylalanine or tryptophan. The D gene is left open where the match is weak. Size values are once, few and many counts, or a class for expanded clones, and some rows have none.

V gene	J gene	D gene	clone size	CDR3 DNA	CDR3 protein
TRBV7-2	TRBJ1-5	TRBD1	few	TGTGCCAGCAGCGCCGGGACAGGTTTTAATCAGCCCCAGCATTTT	CASSAGTGFNQPQHF
TRBV5-1	TRBJ2-2	-	-	TGCGCCAGCAGCTTGGAGGGCTGGCCGTCCGGGGAGCTGTTTTTT	CASSLEGWPSGELFF
TRBV27	TRBJ1-4	-	-	TGTGCCAGCAGTTTCTCCAGGGCGCGGAGAGACGAAAAACTGTTTTTT	CASSFSRARRDEKLFF
TRBV6-1	TRBJ2-7	TRBD1	few	TGTGCCGGCACCATTACCGGGACAGGAACCTACGAGCAGTACTTC	CAGTITGTGTYEQYF
TRBV12-3/TRBV12-4	TRBJ1-1	TRBD1	few	TGTGCCAGCCGACAGGGTATTAGAAACACTGAAGCTTTCTTT	CASRQGIRNTEAFF
TRBV20-1	TRBJ2-5	TRBD1	-	TGCAGTGCCGCCTCGACAGGGTATGAGCAGTACTTC	CSAASTGYEQYF
TRBV5-1	TRBJ2-7	-	-	TGCGCCAGCAGCTCCGAGGGCTCGATTTACCCCTACGAGCAGTACTTC	CASSSEGSIYPYEQYF
TRBV12-3/TRBV12-4	TRBJ2-1	-	few	TGTGCCAGCAGTTTTAGGACGCGGTCCTACAATGAGCAGTTCTTC	CASSFRTRSYNEQFF
TRBV28	TRBJ2-7	TRBD1	many	TGTGCCAGCAGTTTGGGGACCCCCGGGACAGTGATCGAGCAGTACTTC	CASSLGTPGTVIEQYF
TRBV12-3/TRBV12-4	TRBJ2-1	TRBD2	once	TGTGCCAGCAGGACTAGCGGGACTTCCTACAATGAGCAGTTCTTC	CASRTSGTSYNEQFF
TRBV12-3/TRBV12-4	TRBJ1-1	-	-	TGTGCCAGCAATGTAGCGAACACTGAAGCCTTCTTT	CASNVANTEAFF
TRBV25-1	TRBJ2-5	TRBD1	-	TGTGCCAGCAGTGAATATAAAGGGACAGGGTTGCGAGAGACCCAGTACTTC	CASSEYKGTGLRETQYF
TRBV29-1	TRBJ2-7	-	-	TGCAGCGCCCTCCTGACCTACGGGTCCTACGAGCAGTACTTC	CSALLTYGSYEQYF
TRBV6-5	TRBJ2-2	TRBD1	-	TGTGCCAGCAGTTGGACAGGGCGCACCGGGGAGCTGTTTTTT	CASSWTGRTGELFF
TRBV19	TRBJ1-1	-	-	TGTGCCAGTCAGGCTAACACTGAAGCTTTCTTT	CASQANTEAFF
TRBV5-1	TRBJ2-3	-	few	TGCGCCAGCAGCTTGGAAGACACCAAGTACACAGATACGCAGTATTTT	CASSLEDTKYTDTQYF
TRBV29-1	TRBJ2-7	-	-	TGCAGCGTTGTCCCGAGGGAGACCTACGAGCAGTACTTC	CSVVPRETYEQYF
TRBV27	TRBJ1-2	TRBD1	-	TGTGCCAGCAGTCTCCATGGCTTGACAGGGTCAAACTATGGCTACACCTTC	CASSLHGLTGSNYGYTF
TRBV7-2	TRBJ1-1	-	-	TGTGCCAGCAGCTTAGCAGCACAGTTGAACACTGAAGCTTTCTTT	CASSLAAQLNTEAFF
TRBV12-5	TRBJ2-1	TRBD2	-	TGTGCTAGTGCCCCCGGCAGCGGGGGCTACAATGAGCAGTTCTTC	CASAPGSGGYNEQFF
TRBV28	TRBJ1-4	TRBD1	few	TGTGCCAGCAGGGAGACAGGGATCACTAATGAAAAACTGTTTTTT	CASRETGITNEKLFF
TRBV10-3	TRBJ2-3	TRBD2	few	TGTGCCATCAGTGACACTAGCGGGGGAAGCACAGATACGCAGTATTTT	CAISDTSGGSTDTQYF
TRBV19	TRBJ1-2	TRBD1	-	TGTGCCAGTGGGACAGACTATGGCTACACCTTC	CASGTDYGYTF
TRBV12-3/TRBV12-4	TRBJ1-5	-	-	TGTGCCAGCACCCCCCAGGGGCAGAGCAATCAGCCCCAGCATTTT	CASTPQGQSNQPQHF
TRBV20-1	TRBJ1-5	-	-	TGCAGTGCTAGGGCCGGACCGGGAGGCAATCAGCCCCAGCATTTT	CSARAGPGGNQPQHF
TRBV7-9	TRBJ2-7	TRBD2	few	TGTGCCAGCAGCCAATCATTGGGGGGGACCTACGAGCAGTACTTC	CASSQSLGGTYEQYF
TRBV29-1	TRBJ2-5	-	once	TGCAGCGACGTGACAGGAGCTGGGGAGACCCAGTACTTC	CSDVTGAGETQYF
TRBV10-3	TRBJ1-4	TRBD1	-	TGTGCCATCAGTGAGCGTTTCGGGACAGGGTCCGATGAAAAACTGTTTTTT	CAISERFGTGSDEKLFF
TRBV6-5	TRBJ2-3	-	many	TGTGCCAGCAGTTCGGCAGGCACAGATACGCAGTATTTT	CASSSAGTDTQYF
TRBV19	TRBJ1-5	TRBD1	-	TGTGCCAGTAACCTCTCGACAGGGAAGATTCAGCCCCAGCATTTT	CASNLSTGKIQPQHF
TRBV5-1	TRBJ2-5	TRBD1	-	TGCGCCAGCAGCCTCGGACAGGATCCCCAATCGAGGTTCTTC	CASSLGQDPQSRFF
TRBV14	TRBJ2-4	TRBD2	-	TGTGCCAGCAGCCAAGATCCCCGTGGGGGACTAAATATTCAGTACTTC	CASSQDPRGGLNIQYF
TRBV30	TRBJ1-6	TRBD1	-	TGTGCCTGGAGCCGCACACCAGGGGGCGGAGGTAATTCACCCCTCCACTTT	CAWSRTPGGGGNSPLHF
TRBV20-1	TRBJ2-1	-	few	TGCAGTGCTTCAGGGGAACTAGCCGGATTGGGGAGCTCCTACAATGAGCAGTTCTTC	CSASGELAGLGSSYNEQFF
TRBV6-5	TRBJ1-1	-	few	TGTGCCAGCAGTTACTCTGGTCTTCCAGGGAAAACTGAAGCTTTCTTT	CASSYSGLPGKTEAFF
TRBV5-1	TRBJ1-2	-	-	TGCGCCAGCAGCATAGGGCAGGGGACTGACTATGGCTACACCTTC	CASSIGQGTDYGYTF
TRBV9	TRBJ1-2	-	few	TGTGCCAGCAGTGCCCCGGGAGACGGGTATGGCTACACCTTC	CASSAPGDGYGYTF
TRBV6-6	TRBJ1-1	-	few	TGTGCCAGCAGTTACCCGACCAACACTGAAGCTTTCTTT	CASSYPTNTEAFF
TRBV7-9	TRBJ2-1	TRBD1	few	TGTGCCAGCAGCTCCACAGGGGGCCCTTCAGGGGAGCAGTTCTTC	CASSSTGGPSGEQFF
TRBV5-1	TRBJ2-6	-	once	TGCGCCAGCAGGCCGGGGTTATCTGGGGCCAACGTCCTGACTTTC	CASRPGLSGANVLTF
TRBV7-9	TRBJ2-1	-	few	TGTGCCAGCAGCTACGGGTGGGGGAGTAATGAGCAGTTCTTC	CASSYGWGSNEQFF
TRBV9	TRBJ2-5	-	few	TGTGCCAGCAACCGAGGGTCCGGGGGACAAGAGACCCAGTACTTC	CASNRGSGGQETQYF
TRBV5-1	TRBJ2-3	TRBD2	few	TGCGCCAGCAGCATAGTCTCTAGCGGGAGGGATACGCAGTATTTT	CASSIVSSGRDTQYF
TRBV9	TRBJ2-5	-	-	TGTGCCAGCAGCGTAGTTGGCGGGGGCCGAGAGACCCAGTACTTC	CASSVVGGGRETQYF
TRBV5-1	TRBJ1-4	-	few	TGCGCCAGCGCACCCACTCCGGGCGGAGAAAAACTGTTTTTT	CASAPTPGGEKLFF
TRBV15	TRBJ2-1	-	-	TGTGCCACCAGCAGAGCTATAGTTGTTGGCAATGAGCAGTTCTTC	CATSRAIVVGNEQFF
TRBV4-3	TRBJ1-1	-	-	TGCGCCAGCAGCCAAGATATGAAGGGAAGCACTGAAGCTTTCTTT	CASSQDMKGSTEAFF
TRBV6-6	TRBJ2-7	TRBD1	-	TGTGCCAGCAGTTACTTGAGGACAGGGGAGTTAGCCGAGCAGTACTTC	CASSYLRTGELAEQYF
TRBV18	TRBJ2-3	-	-	TGTGCCAGCTCACCAAGAAGTTGGGGGGCGAGCACAGATACGCAGTATTTT	CASSPRSWGASTDTQYF